A single sample gave rise to the 24 T cell receptor beta chains below, sequenced in a study of blood T cell repertoires in COVID-19. Sequencing was performed with immunoSEQ multiplex PCR; in TCRdb, only in-frame clones are kept and a portion is missing. The sample yields around 120,000 clones, more than 60% seen once. Sequences were obtained from peripheral blood. These receptors were obtained from a man in his sixties or seventies with acute or convalescent COVID-19.

CDR3 DNA: TGTGCCAGCAGCCCCGACAGGGGGTTGGAAGGCTACACCTTC. Translated, it gives CASSPDRGLEGYTF. The chain recombines TRBV5-5 with TRBJ1-2; 9 positions agree with TRBD1. Germline V gene lookup returns CDR1 SGHKS and CDR2 YYEKEE (reference sequence). The CDR3 contains 14 residues. The V segment lost 4 bases and the J segment 8 bases; nucleotides outside the gene matches: 9.

This chain links TRBV7-2 with TRBJ2-2; 8 nucleotides line up with TRBD1. Germline CDR1 and CDR2: SGHTA and FQGNSA. V lost 3 bases and J lost 5; bases outside the gene matches: 8. The CDR3 loop spans 16 amino acids. The CDR3 bases are TGTGCCAGCAGCTTGATGCCAGGGGGCCAAACCGGGGAGCTGTTTTTT. Encoded protein: CASSLMPGGQTGELFF.

J is TRBJ2-2 and V is TRBV7-3; a weak D match, TRBD2 (6 bases). The CDR3 loop spans 16 amino acids. The germline V gene encodes CDR1 SGHTA and CDR2 FQGTGA. The V and J ends lost 5 bases and 0 bases respectively, with 13 bases between them. The DNA for the CDR3 is TGTGCCAGCAGCCCCCAGGGACTCCCGAACACCGGGGAGCTGTTTTTT. Its protein is CASSPQGLPNTGELFF.

This clone has a handful of counts. This sequence joins TRBV11-2 and TRBJ1-4; 8 bases fit TRBD1. Unmatched junction bases numbered 3, after V lost 5 bases and J lost 7 bases. CDR1 is SGHAT and CDR2 is FQNNGV in the germline V gene. The CDR3 consists of 13 residues. The CDR3: CASSGTGREKLFF. The CDR3 bases are TGTGCCAGCAGCGGGACAGGCCGTGAAAAACTGTTTTTT. The full variable domain, its missing parts supplied by reference TRBV11-2 and TRBJ1-4, is EAGVAQSPRYKIIEKRQSVAFWCNPISGHATLYWYQQILGQGPKLLIQFQNNGVVDDSQLPKDRFSAERLKGVDSTLKIQPAKLEDSAVYLCASSGTGREKLFFGSGTQLSVL.

V and J are TRBV13 and TRBJ2-6; the match to TRBD1 covers 7 bases. There are 16 residues in the CDR3. V lost 3 bases, J lost 0 bases, and 2 bases stayed unmatched. Germline V gene data show CDR1 as PRHDT and CDR2 as FYEKMQ (reference sequence). CDR3 sequence reads: CASSFNRGSGANVLTF. In DNA form, the CDR3 reads TGTGCCAGCAGCTTTAACAGGGGCTCTGGGGCCAACGTCCTGACTTTC.

CDR3 in DNA: TGTGCCAGCAGCTTAGCCGGGAGGGTAGCTTTCTTT. This sequence encodes CASSLAGRVAFF. The chain carries TRBV7-2 and TRBJ1-1; D is unclear. Trimming left V 0 bases short and J 10 bases short, with 9 bases between. CDR3 length: 12 amino acids. Germline V gene lookup returns CDR1 SGHTA and CDR2 FQGNSA. Combining the CDR3 with reference TRBV7-2 and TRBJ1-1 gives the whole variable domain GAGVSQSPSNKVTEKGKDVELRCDPISGHTALYWYRQSLGQGLEFLIYFQGNSAPDKSGLPSDRFSAERTGGSVSTLTIQRTQQEDSAVYLCASSLAGRVAFFGQGTRLTVV.

V gene TRBV5-4 combines with J gene TRBJ2-3; 14 bases are a match to TRBD2. The CDR3 contains 16 residues. With V trimmed by 4 bases and J by 4 bases, 5 bases remained unmatched. Germline V gene lookup returns CDR1 SGHNT and CDR2 YYREEE (reference sequence). The CDR3 coding sequence is TGTGCCAGCAGCAAGACTAGCGGGGGGGCCTCAGATACGCAGTATTTT. Protein sequence: CASSKTSGGASDTQYF.

This chain links TRBV4-3 with TRBJ2-5; D unresolved. Trimming left V 5 bases short and J 3 bases short, with 19 bases between. Germline CDR1 and CDR2: LGHNA and YSLEER. CDR3 size: 16 residues. The CDR3 spells CASSYSLGTAEETQYF. The DNA of the CDR3 is TGCGCCAGCAGCTACTCTTTGGGCACCGCAGAAGAGACCCAGTACTTC.

This clone came up once. The chain's CDR3 is CASSLDVGLSNQPQHF. For the CDR3, the DNA is TGTGCCAGCAGCTTAGATGTCGGTCTATCCAATCAGCCCCAGCATTTT. The chain carries TRBV7-2 and TRBJ1-5; D remains ambiguous. Between the trimmed V and J ends, which lost 1 base and 3 bases, there was a span of 13 bases. The CDR3 covers 16 residues. The germline gives CDR1 SGHTA, CDR2 FQGNSA.

The rearrangement links TRBV9 to TRBJ2-7, with a tentative D call TRBD1 (5 bases). V gave up 3 bases and J gave up 3 bases, with 13 bases separating them. Germline CDR1 SGDLS, CDR2 YYNGEE. This CDR3 is 14 amino acids long. The CDR3, as DNA: TGTGCCAGCAGCGCAACAGTAGGGGACTACGAGCAGTACTTC. This codes for CASSATVGDYEQYF.

The chain joins TRBV24-1 to TRBJ2-3; the match to TRBD2 covers 11 bases. The germline V gene encodes CDR1 KGHDR and CDR2 SFDVKD. The CDR3 has 16 amino acids. J gave up 5 bases and V 5 bases, and 8 bases lay outside the gene matches. In nucleotides, the CDR3 is TGTGCCACCAGTGTCCCAATAGCGGGGGGGCGAGATACGCAGTATTTT. Translated: CATSVPIAGGRDTQYF.

The chain recombines TRBV15 with TRBJ2-7; D remains ambiguous. CDR1 and CDR2 from the germline V gene are LNHNV and YYDKDF (reference sequence). The CDR3 consists of 13 residues. Trimming left V 1 base short and J 0 bases short, with 4 bases between. This CDR3 reads CATSRGASYEQYF. The CDR3, as DNA: TGTGCCACCAGCAGAGGGGCCTCCTACGAGCAGTACTTC. The whole variable domain, filled in from reference TRBV15 and TRBJ2-7, reads DAMVIQNPRYQVTQFGKPVTLSCSQTLNHNVMYWYQQKSSQAPKLLFHYYDKDFNNEADTPDNFQSRRPNTSFCFLDIRSPGLGDTAMYLCATSRGASYEQYFGPGTRLTVT.

The rearrangement joins TRBV5-1 to TRBJ1-1; TRBD1 might be the D (6 bases). The germline gives CDR1 SGHRS, CDR2 YFSETQ. V gave up 4 bases and J gave up 1 base, with 11 bases separating them. The CDR3 has 14 amino acids. The CDR3 reads CASSAAGANTEAFF. In DNA, the CDR3 is TGCGCCAGCAGCGCGGCAGGGGCGAACACTGAAGCTTTCTTT.

V is TRBV9 and J is TRBJ1-1, with D hard to call. Germline V gene data show CDR1 as SGDLS and CDR2 as YYNGEE. The V gene lost 4 bases and the J gene lost 4 bases, with 17 bases spanning the gap. CDR3 length: 15 residues. CDR3 sequence (DNA): TGTGCCAGCAGCATTTCGGGCAGCGGTGGCACTGAAGCTTTCTTT. Translated: CASSISGSGGTEAFF.

This clone was seen only a few times. The chain has TRBV7-2 and TRBJ1-2; no clear D. The CDR3 covers 15 residues. With 1 base removed from V and 0 bases from J, the gap between germline ends came to 9 bases. The germline CDR1 and CDR2 sequences are SGHTA and FQGNSA. The CDR3 protein is CASSLDVNSNYGYTF. CDR3 DNA: TGTGCCAGCAGCTTAGACGTCAACTCTAACTATGGCTACACCTTC.

The gene calls are TRBV6-2 or TRBV6-3 and TRBJ1-2; TRBD1 matches at 7 bases. Germline-derived CDR1 and CDR2 are MNHEY and SVGEGT. CDR3 size: 15 residues. V was clipped by 6 bases and J by 8 bases; unmatched bases: 15. The DNA of the CDR3 is TGTGCCAGCAGCCTCAGACAGGGAACCCTCACGGGCTACACCTTC. It is translated as CASSLRQGTLTGYTF.

V and J are TRBV11-2 and TRBJ1-5, with D perhaps matching TRBD1 (5 bases). The V gene's germline CDR1 is SGHAT and CDR2 FQNNGV. The V end was cut by 1 base, the J end by 2 bases, with 9 bases between. The length of the CDR3 is 15 residues. The CDR3 DNA follows: TGTGCCAGCAGCTTAGGGGGCCTTGGCAATCAGCCCCAGCATTTT. Translation: CASSLGGLGNQPQHF.

J is TRBJ1-2 and V is TRBV12-3 or TRBV12-4; D may be TRBD1 (6 bases). V gave up 7 bases and J gave up 4 bases, with 13 bases separating them. There are 13 residues in the CDR3. CDR3: CASIPTGTYGYTF. CDR3 coding DNA: TGTGCCAGCATCCCGACAGGTACCTATGGCTACACCTTC.

The V gene is TRBV4-3, the J gene TRBJ2-3; a possible D gene is TRBD2 (6 bases). CDR1 and CDR2 from the germline V gene are LGHNA and YSLEER. There are 13 residues in the CDR3. The ends were cut back, 4 bases at V and 1 base at J, with 6 bases in the middle. The DNA of the CDR3 is TGCGCCAGCAGCCGGAGGGGCACAGATACGCAGTATTTT. It yields the protein CASSRRGTDTQYF.

This clone occurred a few times. The chain couples TRBV5-1 to TRBJ1-2, with D uncertain. The CDR3 is 15 amino acids. Trimming stripped 0 bases from V and 4 bases from J, with 13 bases between. The germline V gene has CDR1 SGHRS and CDR2 YFSETQ. The CDR3 sequence: CASSLGSGGLYGYTF. The CDR3 nucleotides are TGCGCCAGCAGCTTGGGGTCAGGTGGGCTCTATGGCTACACCTTC. The full variable domain, completed using reference TRBV5-1 and TRBJ1-2, is KAGVTQTPRYLIKTRGQQVTLSCSPISGHRSVSWYQQTPGQGLQFLFEYFSETQRNKGNFPGRFSGRQFSNSRSEMNVSTLELGDSALYLCASSLGSGGLYGYTFGSGTRLTVV.

The V call is TRBV6-5, the J call TRBJ1-2; 7 nucleotides line up with TRBD1. The CDR3 consists of 14 residues. With V trimmed by 5 bases and J by 2 bases, 5 bases remained unmatched. Germline CDR1 MNHEY, CDR2 SVGAGI. CDR3 in DNA: TGTGCCAGCAGTACCGGGACAGACAACTATGGCTACACCTTC. Translation: CASSTGTDNYGYTF.

Written as DNA, the CDR3 is TGCGCCAGCAGCTCTCAGGGTTCGGATACGCAGTATTTT. Amino acids: CASSSQGSDTQYF. The chain links TRBV5-1 to TRBJ2-3; tentative D call: TRBD1 (5 bases). V was clipped by 3 bases and J by 6 bases, with 11 bases between them. The CDR3 runs 13 residues. Germline V gene lookup returns CDR1 SGHRS and CDR2 YFSETQ.

The rearrangement links TRBV5-4 to TRBJ2-1, with 9 nucleotides matching TRBD1. Trimming at V came to 4 bases and at J to 1 base, leaving 3 bases not matched to a gene. Germline V gene sequence: CDR1 SGHNT, CDR2 YYREEE (reference sequence). The CDR3 is 15 residues long. CDR3 residues: CASSPGQGSYNEQFF. As DNA, the CDR3 is TGTGCCAGCAGCCCGGGACAGGGATCCTACAATGAGCAGTTCTTC.

Concerning this clone itself: Other DNA sequences in this specimen translate into the identical CDR3. J is TRBJ1-5 and V is TRBV12-3 or TRBV12-4, with 7 bases that match TRBD1. After removal of 2 bases from V and 7 bases from J, the junction contained 2 bases not matched to a gene. This CDR3 is built from 13 residues. CDR3 coding DNA: TGTGCCAGCAGTTTACGGGACAGCCAGCCCCAGCATTTT. Its translation is CASSLRDSQPQHF.